What follows are 32 T cell receptor beta chains derived from one specimen sequenced in a study of early T cells in non-severe SARS-CoV-2 infection. Each CDR3 protein is one row after TCRdb ran MiXCR on the 5' RACE reads. The sample records about 19,000 distinct CDR3 sequences, around 4.4% being singletons. The sequenced sample consisted of whole blood. The receptors come from an adult who was a healthcare worker with PCR-confirmed SARS-CoV-2 infection or an uninfected control (not recorded which).

This clonotype was seen more than once but under ten times. The chain combines TRBV3-1 with TRBJ2-7; no definite D call. This CDR3 has 11 amino acids. The V and J ends lost 6 bases and 2 bases respectively, with 5 bases between them. Per germline, CDR1 LGHDT and CDR2 YNNKEL (reference sequence). The CDR3 DNA is TGTGCCAGCAGGGGGACCTACGAGCAGTACTTC. Protein product: CASRGTYEQYF.

This clonotype has ten or more counts. The CDR3 reads CASSHGGDTQYF. The DNA for the CDR3 is TGTGCCAGCAGCCATGGTGGGGATACGCAGTATTTT. The J gene is TRBJ2-3, the V gene TRBV3-1; D unresolved. With 3 bases removed from V and 6 bases from J, the gap between germline ends came to 7 bases. Germline V gives CDR1 LGHDT, CDR2 YNNKEL (reference sequence). There are 12 residues in the CDR3.

This clonotype was picked up many times. The chain employs TRBV10-3 and TRBJ2-2; TRBD2 might be the D (5 bases). The V and J ends lost 2 bases and 5 bases respectively, with 6 bases between them. CDR1 ENHRY and CDR2 SYGVKD come from the germline V gene. This CDR3 has 13 residues. CDR3 in DNA: TGTGCCATCAGTGAGCGCGGGACCGGGGAGCTGTTTTTT. This gives the protein CAISERGTGELFF.

This clonotype appeared many times. This rearrangement joins TRBV5-4 to TRBJ1-2; 7 nucleotides align to TRBD1. Germline V gives CDR1 SGHNT, CDR2 YYREEE (reference sequence). CDR3 length: 15 residues. Losses at the gene ends were 6 bases for V and 4 bases for J; bases not matched to a gene: 12. CDR3: CASTLPGQRLYGYTF. CDR3 sequence (DNA): TGTGCCAGCACCCTACCGGGACAGAGACTCTATGGCTACACCTTC.

This clonotype was counted ten times or more. The V and J genes are TRBV18 and TRBJ2-1, with 10 bases matching TRBD1. The germline gives CDR1 KGHSH, CDR2 LQKENI. The CDR3 has 16 residues. V lost 2 bases to trimming and J lost 7 bases; unmatched junction nucleotides: 8. CDR3 residues: CASSPGQGVRWNEQFF. Here the CDR3 DNA reads TGTGCCAGCTCACCAGGACAGGGGGTACGGTGGAATGAGCAGTTCTTC.

This clonotype showed up many times. The genes are TRBV5-1 and TRBJ1-1, with a tentative D call TRBD1 (5 bases). The germline V and J ends were trimmed by 6 bases and 3 bases, with 15 bases remaining between them. The germline gives CDR1 SGHRS, CDR2 YFSETQ. The CDR3 totals 14 residues. DNA of the CDR3: TGCGCCAGCACCGTGGGACGGAGCGACACTGAAGCTTTCTTT. Translated, it gives CASTVGRSDTEAFF.

This clonotype showed up many times. This sequence joins TRBV15 and TRBJ2-2; no firm D call. The CDR3 totals 14 residues. Germline V gene lookup returns CDR1 LNHNV and CDR2 YYDKDF (reference sequence). V was shortened by 7 bases and J by 3 bases, with 12 bases between the two germline ends. CDR3 region: CATKYGYDTGELFF. The CDR3, as DNA: TGTGCCACCAAATATGGATACGACACCGGGGAGCTGTTTTTT.

This clonotype appeared many times. The chain carries TRBV9 and TRBJ2-2; the D is unclear. CDR3 length equals 15 residues. CDR1 is SGDLS and CDR2 is YYNGEE in the germline V gene. The V and J ends lost 2 bases and 2 bases respectively, with 10 bases between them. CDR3 protein: CASSVGSYNTGELFF. CDR3 sequence (DNA): TGTGCCAGCAGCGTTGGTTCCTACAACACCGGGGAGCTGTTTTTT.

By sample share, this clonotype is medium-sized. One end of the junction is discordant with germline, which a read error may explain. The genes are TRBV7-7 and TRBJ2-2; tentatively, D is TRBD1 (5 bases). Germline CDR1 reads SSHAT; CDR2 reads FNYEAQ (reference sequence). The length of the CDR3 is 17 residues. Here the CDR3 reads CASSPSATGANTGELFF. The DNA of the CDR3 is TGTGCTAGCAGCCCGTCGGCCACAGGCGCGAACACCGGGGAGCTGTTTTTT.

The J gene is TRBJ2-7, the V gene TRBV6-2 or TRBV6-3, with D possibly matching TRBD1 (6 bases). CDR1 is MNHEY and CDR2 is SVGEGT in the germline V gene. The CDR3 is 16 amino acids. V was pared by 2 bases and J by 2 bases, with 16 bases between. CDR3: CASSYESTGQAYEQYF. The DNA of the CDR3 is TGTGCCAGCAGTTACGAGTCTACGGGACAAGCCTACGAGCAGTACTTC.

This clonotype came up many times. The rearrangement links TRBV11-2 to TRBJ2-2, with 11 positions matching TRBD2. The CDR3 is 16 amino acids. From germline, CDR1 is SGHAT and CDR2 FQNNGV. V shed 5 bases, J shed 3 bases, and the junction held 5 bases outside the gene matches. CDR3 nucleotide sequence: TGTGCCAGCAGCCACGGGACTAGCGGATACACCGGGGAGCTGTTTTTT. Amino acids: CASSHGTSGYTGELFF.

This clonotype was counted many times. The chain has TRBV2 and TRBJ2-5; no clear D. This CDR3 has 12 residues. Trimming shortened V by 11 bases and J by 1 base, and 11 bases separated the two germline ends. CDR1 and CDR2 (germline): SNHLY, FYNNEI. CDR3 loop: CAARPVQETQYF. CDR3 coding DNA: TGTGCCGCTCGTCCAGTCCAAGAGACCCAGTACTTC.

This clonotype was recorded at least ten times. V and J are TRBV6-6 and TRBJ1-1, with D uncertain. Trimming took off 7 bases at V and 6 bases at J, with 15 bases between the two ends. From germline, CDR1 is MNHNY and CDR2 SVGAGI (reference sequence). The CDR3 sequence is 13 residues long. Here the CDR3 DNA reads TGTGCCAGCAAACTTACTGGAGAGCCTGAAGCTTTCTTT. Amino acid sequence: CASKLTGEPEAFF.

V gene TRBV15 combines with J gene TRBJ2-1, with TRBD2 as a possible D gene (5 bases). V lost 3 bases and J 3 bases, leaving 15 bases between the germline ends. CDR1 LNHNV and CDR2 YYDKDF come from the germline V gene (reference sequence). There are 16 residues in the CDR3. The CDR3 loop reads CATSRGDYSVYNEQFF. The CDR3 DNA reads as TGTGCCACCAGCAGGGGAGATTACTCAGTCTACAATGAGCAGTTCTTC.

The chain carries TRBV2 and TRBJ1-4; possibly TRBD1 for D (5 bases). The CDR3 has 13 amino acids. V dropped 6 bases and J dropped 4 bases, with 9 bases sitting between them. CDR1 is SNHLY, CDR2 FYNNEI, per germline. The CDR3 DNA reads as TGTGCCAGCAGGGGGCCGCTTAATGAAAAACTGTTTTTT. This codes for CASRGPLNEKLFF.

There are many counts of this clonotype. The chain carries TRBV7-3 and TRBJ2-7, with 10 positions matching TRBD2. J lost 5 bases, V lost 3 bases, and 10 bases had no gene match. The germline CDR1 and CDR2 sequences are SGHTA and FQGTGA. CDR3 length equals 16 residues. CDR3: CASSLSPAGGPHEQYF. CDR3 DNA sequence: TGTGCCAGCAGCTTGTCCCCAGCGGGGGGGCCTCACGAGCAGTACTTC.

In this sample, this clonotype turned up many times. The V and J genes are TRBV10-3 and TRBJ1-2; tentative D call: TRBD1 (5 bases). Germline values: CDR1 ENHRY, CDR2 SYGVKD. Trimming stripped 0 bases from V and 8 bases from J, with 10 bases between. This CDR3 has 13 residues. The CDR3 here is CAISESEGSGYTF. The DNA of the CDR3 is TGTGCCATCAGTGAGTCGGAGGGGAGCGGCTACACCTTC.

The sample holds many counts of this clonotype. The chain employs TRBV7-2 and TRBJ1-1; D might be TRBD1 (6 bases). The CDR3 runs 16 residues. Germline V gene sequence: CDR1 SGHTA, CDR2 FQGNSA. Trimming took 0 bases from V and 1 from J, leaving 12 bases between them. This CDR3 is CASSLALGGANTEAFF. The CDR3 DNA reads as TGTGCCAGCAGCTTAGCTCTGGGGGGGGCGAACACTGAAGCTTTCTTT.

This clonotype was picked up a small number of times. The chain has TRBV5-1 and TRBJ2-2; a weak D match, TRBD2 (6 bases). From germline, CDR1 is SGHRS and CDR2 YFSETQ. The CDR3 contains 15 residues. V was clipped by 6 bases and J by 3 bases, with 15 bases between them. The chain's CDR3 is CASTRDFEHTGELFF. The CDR3 DNA reads as TGCGCCAGCACAAGGGACTTCGAGCACACCGGGGAGCTGTTTTTT.

There are many counts of this clonotype. The chain has TRBV5-6 and TRBJ2-5; 11 bases map to TRBD2. The CDR3 extends over 17 amino acids. V lost 2 bases to trimming and J lost 4 bases; unmatched junction nucleotides: 10. The germline gives CDR1 SGHDT, CDR2 YYEEEE. The CDR3 sequence is CASSFGLAGGEGETQYF. CDR3 nucleotides: TGTGCCAGCAGCTTCGGCCTAGCGGGGGGCGAGGGAGAGACCCAGTACTTC. Looking up the rest from reference TRBV5-6 and TRBJ2-5 gives the full variable domain: DAGVTQSPTHLIKTRGQQVTLRCSPKSGHDTVSWYQQALGQGPQFIFQYYEEEERQRGNFPDRFSGHQFPNYSSELNVNALLLGDSALYLCASSFGLAGGEGETQYFGPGTRLLVL.

This clonotype was counted between two and nine times. This chain connects TRBV11-3 to TRBJ2-7; possible D gene TRBD2, 7 bases. The germline V and J ends were trimmed by 8 bases and 2 bases, with 16 bases remaining between them. The CDR3 is 14 amino acids. CDR1 is SGHNT, CDR2 YENEEA, per germline. The CDR3 protein is CASFPGGGPYEQYF. The CDR3, as DNA: TGTGCCAGCTTCCCGGGGGGCGGGCCCTACGAGCAGTACTTC.

This clonotype was counted once. This chain uses TRBV12-3 or TRBV12-4 with TRBJ1-3; tentative D call: TRBD1 (6 bases). V shed 3 bases and J shed 3 bases, with 9 bases lying between them. This CDR3 region has 14 residues. CDR3 nucleotides: TGTGCCAGCAGTTTCACAGGGCTTGGAAACACCATATATTTT. It translates to CASSFTGLGNTIYF.

This clonotype was counted many times. The rearrangement joins TRBV6-2 or TRBV6-3 to TRBJ1-1, with D unresolved. This CDR3 is built from 11 residues. Trimming took off 7 bases at V and 7 bases at J, with 10 bases between the two ends. CDR1 is MNHEY, CDR2 SVGEGT, per germline. The CDR3 bases are TGTGCCAGCACCTCTCGGAATGAAGCTTTCTTT. Protein: CASTSRNEAFF.

This clonotype was detected ten times or more. The rearrangement joins TRBV4-3 to TRBJ2-1, with D maybe TRBD2 (6 bases). The germline gives CDR1 LGHNA, CDR2 YSLEER. This CDR3 is built from 15 residues. V shed 2 bases and J shed 7 bases, with 15 bases lying between them. The CDR3 DNA reads as TGCGCCAGCAGCCAACCGGGACTGCTGGGGAATGAGCAGTTCTTC. Its translation is CASSQPGLLGNEQFF.

There are many counts of this clonotype. The chain is built from TRBV4-1 and TRBJ1-2; 7 bases are a match to TRBD1. Germline lookup yields CDR1 MGHRA and CDR2 YSYEKL. Unmatched junction bases numbered 11, after V lost 0 bases and J lost 4 bases. The length of the CDR3 is 17 residues. The CDR3 loop is CASSQDPARGPLYGYTF. The CDR3, as DNA: TGCGCCAGCAGCCAAGACCCTGCTAGGGGGCCCCTCTATGGCTACACCTTC.

This clonotype occurred many times. This chain joins TRBV20-1 and TRBJ1-2; no definite D call. Trimming stripped 5 bases from V and 5 bases from J, with 18 bases between. Germline V lookup: CDR1 DFQATT, CDR2 SNEGSKA (reference sequence). The CDR3 sequence is 14 residues long. The DNA for the CDR3 is TGCAGTGCTCCAGGACGGACGGCTTGGTATGGCTACACCTTC. It translates to CSAPGRTAWYGYTF.

This clonotype occurred many times. The V call is TRBV12-3 or TRBV12-4, the J call TRBJ1-6; D is unresolved. The CDR3 is 17 residues long. V was cut by 2 bases and J by 5 bases, with 16 bases left in between. Written as DNA, the CDR3 is TGTGCCAGCAGTTTAATCGCGAATACTAAGAATAATTCACCCCTCCACTTT. Protein: CASSLIANTKNNSPLHF.

This clonotype has a count of ten or more. The junction differs from germline at one of its ends, possibly a read error. The V gene is TRBV27, the J gene TRBJ2-7; D gene ambiguous. CDR3 length equals 9 residues. Per germline, CDR1 MNHEY and CDR2 SMNVEV (reference sequence). CDR3 nucleotides: TGTGCCAGCAAGGTACAGCCTTCTTTC. This encodes CASKVQPSF.

This clonotype was recorded at least ten times. V gene TRBV29-1 combines with J gene TRBJ1-3; no clear D. Deletions cut 2 bases from V and 0 bases from J, with 8 bases between. The CDR3 is made up of 14 amino acids. Germline V gives CDR1 SQVTM, CDR2 ANQGSEA. The CDR3 sequence is CSVETGFSGNTIYF. CDR3 DNA: TGCAGCGTTGAAACGGGATTCTCTGGAAACACCATATATTTT. Using reference TRBV29-1 and TRBJ1-3 for the parts outside the CDR3, the full variable domain is SAVISQKPSRDICQRGTSLTIQCQVDSQVTMMFWYRQQPGQSLTLIATANQGSEATYESGFVIDKFPISRPNLTFSTLTVSNMSPEDSSIYLCSVETGFSGNTIYFGEGSWLTVV.

In its sample, this clonotype ranks as medium-sized. The chain uses TRBV5-4 and TRBJ1-5; D gene unclear. From germline, CDR1 is SGHNT and CDR2 YYREEE (reference sequence). The V gene lost 0 bases and the J gene lost 0 bases, with 7 bases spanning the gap. The CDR3 runs 15 residues. The chain's CDR3 is CASSLEPNSNQPQHF. The CDR3 DNA reads as TGTGCCAGCAGCTTGGAACCTAATAGCAATCAGCCCCAGCATTTT.

In its sample, this clonotype was seen many times. The germline gene is not matched at one end of the junction; a read error may be the cause. The chain recombines TRBV11-2 with TRBJ1-2; D might be TRBD1 (5 bases). This CDR3 is 12 amino acids long. The germline CDR1 and CDR2 sequences are SGHAT and FQNNGV. The CDR3 loop is CASSSLRGPSGF. DNA for the CDR3: TGTGCCAGCAGCTCCCTTAGGGGACCCAGTGGTTTC. Full variable domain (missing parts from reference TRBV11-2 and TRBJ1-2): EAGVAQSPRYKIIEKRQSVAFWCNPISGHATLYWYQQILGQGPKLLIQFQNNGVVDDSQLPKDRFSAERLKGVDSTLKIQPAKLEDSAVYLCASSSLRGPSGFGSGTRLTVV.

Ten or more counts support this clonotype. This sequence joins TRBV29-1 and TRBJ1-1, with 8 bases matching TRBD1. There are 13 residues in the CDR3. The V gene's germline CDR1 is SQVTM and CDR2 ANQGSEA. The ends lost 5 bases at V and 5 bases at J; junction bases unmatched: 7. As DNA, the CDR3 is TGCAGCGTTACCCTGGACAGGGCTACTGAAGCTTTCTTT. Translation gives CSVTLDRATEAFF.